This record looks at one T cell receptor (beta chain) sequence and its context. Its antigen is unknown. This specimen comes from a study of Graves' ophthalmopathy and Graves' hyperthyroidism. Study background: Untreated patients at initial diagnosis provided peripheral blood. Whole-study findings and limits: The study's model predicted ophthalmopathy progression at 65% to 71% sensitivity and about 72% specificity. A 13-signature model separated ophthalmopathy from stable hyperthyroidism, reaching about 88% sensitivity and almost 82% specificity cross-validated.

CDR3 length: 16 residues. In germline, CDR1 is MNHEY, CDR2 SVGEGT. The V gene lost 2 bases and the J gene lost 10 bases, with 23 bases spanning the gap. RNA transcripts served as template for amplifying TCR beta CDR3 sequences. The library came from an HTBI-primed first-round RT-PCR and a second-round multiplex PCR. TCRdb fed the multiplex PCR reads into MiXCR, producing one record per CDR3 protein. The table has under 200,000 distinct CDR3 sequences, roughly two fifths seen once. PBMCs had their origin in fresh peripheral blood (roughly 10 ml). The clonotype originates from a woman aged 40 to 50 with Graves' ophthalmopathy. This chain uses TRBV6-2 or TRBV6-3 with TRBJ1-2, with unresolved D. The sample comprised peripheral blood. The CDR3 sequence: CASSYRQTGRIEFYTF. In DNA form, the CDR3 reads TGTGCCAGCAGTTACCGCCAGACGGGGAGGATTGAGTTCTACACCTTC.